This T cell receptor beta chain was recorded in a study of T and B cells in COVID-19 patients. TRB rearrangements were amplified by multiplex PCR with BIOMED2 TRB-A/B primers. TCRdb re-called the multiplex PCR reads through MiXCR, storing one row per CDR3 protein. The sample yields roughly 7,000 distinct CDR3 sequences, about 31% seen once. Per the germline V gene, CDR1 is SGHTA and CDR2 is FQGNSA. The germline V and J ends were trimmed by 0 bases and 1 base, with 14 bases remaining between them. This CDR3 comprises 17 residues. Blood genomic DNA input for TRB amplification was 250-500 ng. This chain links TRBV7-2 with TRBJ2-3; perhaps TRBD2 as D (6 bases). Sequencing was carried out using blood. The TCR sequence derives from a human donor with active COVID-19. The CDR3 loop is CASSLAPRGGGTDTQYF. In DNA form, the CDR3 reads TGTGCCAGCAGCTTAGCACCGAGGGGCGGGGGCACAGATACGCAGTATTTT.